Listed below are T cell receptor beta chains from one sample, sequenced in a study of blood T cell repertoires in COVID-19. Assay: immunoSEQ multiplex PCR; the TCRdb copy retains only in-frame clones and omits some. The table lists 400,000 or so clones, around 87% of them singletons, with around 1.9% in the top ten. Sequencing input: PBMCs or T cells enriched from blood (not recorded which). These receptors were obtained from a man between 40 and 49 years old in a cohort exposed to, infected with or recovered from COVID-19 (not recorded which). The CDR3 runs from the conserved cysteine through the conserved F or W. D genes are given only for firm matches. A row's size may be missing; if present it is once, few, many or a size class.

TRBJ1-1	TRBV5-1	NA	TRBD1	15	CASSAGDRESAEAFF	TGCGCCAGCAGCGCGGGGGACAGGGAGTCGGCTGAAGCTTTCTTT
TRBJ1-2	TRBV5-1	NA	NA	14	CASSYEGGGTGYTF	TGCGCCAGCAGCTACGAAGGGGGAGGGACGGGCTACACCTTC
TRBJ2-2	TRBV9	NA	TRBD2	16	CASSVVAGGLTGELFF	TGTGCCAGCAGCGTAGTAGCGGGAGGCCTCACCGGGGAGCTGTTTTTT
TRBJ2-7	TRBV28	NA	TRBD1	14	CASRGQLTSYEQYF	TGTGCCAGCAGGGGACAGCTTACCTCCTACGAGCAGTACTTC
TRBJ2-2	TRBV7-9	NA	NA	16	CASSLTGPSNTGELFF	TGTGCCAGCAGCTTAACAGGGCCCTCGAACACCGGGGAGCTGTTTTTT
TRBJ1-1	TRBV27	NA	TRBD1	15	CASSAYRGKGTEAFF	TGTGCCAGCAGTGCCTACAGGGGCAAAGGCACTGAAGCTTTCTTT
TRBJ1-5	TRBV28	NA	NA	15	CASSLVQAQNQPQHF	TGTGCCAGCAGTTTGGTACAGGCTCAAAATCAGCCCCAGCATTTT
TRBJ1-4	TRBV5-1	NA	NA	14	CASSLESGNEKLFF	TGCGCCAGCAGCTTGGAGTCAGGGAATGAAAAACTGTTTTTT
TRBJ2-6	TRBV5-1	NA	TRBD1	15	CASSWTGSGANVLTF	TGCGCCAGCAGCTGGACAGGATCTGGGGCCAACGTCCTGACTTTC
TRBJ1-3	TRBV5-1	NA	NA	19	CASSLAPTSSMVSGNTIYF	TGCGCCAGCAGCTTGGCCCCAACAAGTTCGATGGTCTCTGGAAACACCATATATTTT
TRBJ2-1	TRBV5-1	NA	TRBD2	16	CASSSTSGSSYNEQFF	TGCGCCAGCAGCTCGACTAGCGGGAGCTCCTACAATGAGCAGTTCTTC
TRBJ2-2	TRBV5-1	NA	TRBD2	15	CASSNLAGVSGELFF	TGCGCCAGCAGCAATCTAGCGGGAGTTAGCGGGGAGCTGTTTTTT
TRBJ1-5	TRBV28	NA	NA	14	CASMGRVSNQPQHF	TGTGCCAGCATGGGGAGGGTTAGCAATCAGCCCCAGCATTTT
TRBJ2-1	TRBV5-1	NA	TRBD2	15	CASSLALAGDNEQFF	TGCGCCAGCAGCTTGGCCCTAGCGGGGGACAATGAGCAGTTCTTC
TRBJ1-1	TRBV11-2	few	NA	14	CASSSNGGGAEAFF	TGTGCCAGCAGCTCGAATGGGGGGGGAGCTGAAGCTTTCTTT
TRBJ1-2	TRBV3-1/TRBV3-2	once	NA	16	CASSPLQPGAAGGYTF	TGTGCCAGCAGCCCACTTCAACCGGGTGCCGCGGGGGGCTACACCTTC
TRBJ2-7	TRBV7-2	once	TRBD2	16	CASSLIVGGRGYEQYF	TGTGCCAGCAGCTTAATCGTGGGCGGGAGAGGGTACGAGCAGTACTTC
TRBJ1-4	TRBV4-1	once	NA	16	CASSQDPREANEKLFF	TGCGCCAGCAGCCAAGATCCGAGGGAGGCGAATGAAAAACTGTTTTTT
TRBJ1-1	TRBV12-5	few	NA	13	CASGFWGNTEAFF	TGTGCTAGTGGTTTCTGGGGCAACACTGAAGCTTTCTTT
TRBJ2-1	TRBV27	NA	NA	15	CASSKRLLSYNEQFF	TGTGCCAGCAGTAAGCGACTACTCAGCTACAATGAGCAGTTCTTC
TRBJ2-1	TRBV10-1	NA	NA	17	CASSGRGIGGGYNEQFF	TGCGCCAGCAGTGGTCGCGGGATAGGAGGTGGCTACAATGAGCAGTTCTTC
TRBJ2-5	TRBV19	NA	NA	14	CASSLTPQEETQYF	TGTGCCAGTAGTCTTACTCCCCAGGAAGAGACCCAGTACTTC
TRBJ1-5	TRBV5-3	NA	NA	19	CARSFSTGLLNRSNQPQHF	TGTGCCAGAAGCTTTAGTACAGGGCTGTTAAATCGAAGCAATCAGCCCCAGCATTTT
TRBJ1-4	TRBV5-1	NA	TRBD1	14	CASSSGQENEKLFF	TGCGCCAGCAGCTCTGGACAGGAAAATGAAAAACTGTTTTTT
TRBJ2-3	TRBV5-1	NA	TRBD2	17	CASSLRGLAGSTDTQYF	TGCGCCAGCAGCTTGAGGGGACTAGCGGGTAGCACAGATACGCAGTATTTT
TRBJ1-1	TRBV28	few	TRBD1	16	CASSFVKGQGGAEAFF	TGTGCCAGCAGTTTCGTGAAAGGACAGGGAGGTGCTGAAGCTTTCTTT
TRBJ2-7	TRBV28	NA	TRBD2	16	CASSTLTSGSSNEQYF	TGTGCCAGCAGTACACTGACTAGCGGGAGTTCCAACGAGCAGTACTTC
TRBJ2-3	TRBV9	NA	TRBD2	14	CASSVSGSSDTQYF	TGTGCCAGCAGCGTCAGCGGGAGCTCAGATACGCAGTATTTT
TRBJ1-5	TRBV5-8	NA	NA	17	CASSLAGGGASNQPQHF	TGTGCCAGCAGCTTGGCCGGTGGGGGGGCCAGCAATCAGCCCCAGCATTTT
TRBJ1-5	TRBV28	NA	TRBD1	16	CASRSATGGANQPQHF	TGTGCCAGCAGATCCGCTACAGGGGGCGCGAATCAGCCCCAGCATTTT
TRBJ1-5	TRBV28	NA	NA	16	CASSFQRGNSNQPQHF	TGTGCCAGCAGTTTTCAACGAGGGAATAGCAATCAGCCCCAGCATTTT
TRBJ2-3	TRBV10-3	NA	TRBD2	17	CAISDKGLAGVGDTQYF	TGTGCCATCAGTGACAAGGGACTAGCGGGAGTTGGGGATACGCAGTATTTT
TRBJ2-7	TRBV28	NA	NA	12	CASSTPQGSGYF	TGTGCCAGCAGTACGCCACAGGGTTCTGGTTACTTC
TRBJ1-1	TRBV30	NA	NA	14	CAWSVLAGRTEAFF	TGTGCCTGGAGTGTCCTCGCAGGGAGGACTGAAGCTTTCTTT
TRBJ1-5	TRBV12-5	NA	NA	13	CASGPGGLQPQHF	TGTGCTAGTGGCCCGGGGGGCTTGCAGCCCCAGCATTTT
TRBJ1-2	TRBV24-1	NA	NA	14	CATSDSRTVYGYTF	TGTGCCACCAGTGATTCACGGACAGTGTATGGCTACACCTTC
TRBJ1-3	TRBV19	NA	NA	13	CATEQGSGNTIYF	TGTGCCACCGAACAGGGATCTGGAAACACCATATATTTT
TRBJ1-2	TRBV4-1	NA	TRBD1	18	CASSQDQKGAGAGNGYTF	TGCGCCAGCAGCCAAGATCAGAAGGGGGCCGGGGCGGGAAATGGCTACACCTTC
TRBJ2-5	TRBV3-1/TRBV3-2	NA	TRBD1	14	CASSQVTGEETQYF	TGTGCCAGCAGCCAAGTGACAGGGGAAGAGACCCAGTACTTC
TRBJ1-3	TRBV7-8	NA	NA	17	CASSPSAGRYSGNTIYF	TGTGCCAGCAGCCCAAGTGCAGGCCGTTACTCTGGAAACACCATATATTTT
TRBJ2-7	TRBV6-9	NA	NA	13	CASTAGKVHEQYF	TGTGCCAGCACAGCAGGGAAGGTCCACGAGCAGTACTTC
TRBJ2-2	TRBV30	NA	TRBD2	16	CAWSSIGRARTGELFF	TGTGCCTGGAGTAGTATCGGGAGGGCCCGGACCGGGGAGCTGTTTTTT
TRBJ2-7	TRBV4-1	NA	TRBD1	15	CASSQEGQGGYEQYF	TGCGCCAGCAGCCAAGAGGGACAGGGGGGTTACGAGCAGTACTTC
TRBJ1-4	TRBV28	NA	TRBD1	13	CASSWTGGGKLFF	TGTGCCAGCAGTTGGACAGGGGGCGGAAAACTGTTTTTT
TRBJ1-2	TRBV5-1	NA	TRBD1	13	CASSLGTGGGYTF	TGCGCCAGCAGCTTGGGGACAGGGGGCGGCTACACCTTC
TRBJ2-1	TRBV28	NA	NA	15	CASSYPGQWRNEQFF	TGTGCCAGCAGTTACCCGGGACAATGGAGGAATGAGCAGTTCTTC